This is a list of T cell receptor beta chains from one sample in a study of long-term antiretroviral therapy in people with HIV. TCRdb's table, derived via immunoSEQ multiplex PCR, lists solely in-frame clones and lacks some. This table holds tens of thousands of clones, more than 75% found once. The specimen comprised unsorted PBMCs, sampled roughly 2.8 years before starting antiretroviral therapy. The receptors derive from a woman aged 25 to 39 with HIV. The CDR3 runs from the conserved cysteine through the conserved F or W. The D gene is left open where the match is weak. Size is stated for part of the rows, as once, few or many counts, or as a class when the clone is expanded.

TRBV25-1	.	.	TRBJ2-1	CASSSGTQNEQFF	TGTGCCAGCAGCTCCGGGACCCAAAATGAGCAGTTCTTC
TRBV2	.	TRBD2	TRBJ2-3	CASRTWALAGGGTDTQYF	TGTGCCAGCAGGACCTGGGCCCTAGCGGGGGGGGGCACAGATACGCAGTATTTT
TRBV30	.	TRBD1	TRBJ2-7	CASTGTEAYEQYF	TGTGCCTCGACCGGGACAGAAGCCTACGAGCAGTACTTC
TRBV7-8	.	.	TRBJ1-2	CASSQETGRYGYTF	TGTGCCAGCAGCCAAGAGACAGGACGCTATGGCTACACCTTC
TRBV4-1	.	.	TRBJ2-7	CASSQRLESRGVSYEQYF	TGCGCCAGCAGCCAACGATTAGAATCCAGGGGAGTATCCTACGAGCAGTACTTC
TRBV9	.	.	TRBJ2-1	CASSVVSRMVGNEQFF	TGTGCCAGCAGCGTAGTATCCAGGATGGTGGGCAATGAGCAGTTCTTC
TRBV30	.	.	TRBJ2-5	CAWRRETQYF	TGTGCCTGGAGAAGGGAGACCCAGTACTTC
TRBV5-8	.	TRBD1	TRBJ2-5	CASSLPDRGVQTQYF	TGTGCCAGCAGCTTGCCGGACAGGGGGGTGCAGACCCAGTACTTC
TRBV7-2	.	TRBD2	TRBJ2-3	CASRRGATDTQYF	TGTGCCAGCCGGCGGGGGGCCACAGATACGCAGTATTTT
TRBV7-9	.	.	TRBJ1-2	CASSITGSPYYGYTF	TGTGCCAGCAGCATCACAGGGTCGCCCTACTATGGCTACACCTTC
TRBV18	.	TRBD1	TRBJ2-3	CASSRDRGTDTQYF	TGTGCCAGCTCGCGGGACAGGGGCACAGATACGCAGTATTTT
TRBV5-1	.	.	TRBJ2-1	CASTPAGAVGNEQFF	TGCGCCAGCACACCGGCGGGGGCCGTTGGCAATGAGCAGTTCTTC
TRBV6-4	.	.	TRBJ2-3	CASSDPHGSTDTQYF	TGTGCCAGCAGTGACCCCCACGGGAGCACAGATACGCAGTATTTT
TRBV5-5	.	.	TRBJ1-1	CASSPVSANTEAFF	TGTGCCAGCAGCCCGGTTTCGGCGAACACTGAAGCTTTCTTT
TRBV7-2	.	TRBD1	TRBJ2-1	CASSSWTGAYNEQFF	TGTGCCAGCAGCTCGTGGACAGGGGCCTACAATGAGCAGTTCTTC
TRBV4-1	.	.	TRBJ2-5	CASSQDPSLQETQYF	TGCGCCAGCAGCCAAGATCCCAGCCTCCAAGAGACCCAGTACTTC
TRBV2	few	.	TRBJ2-5	CASSDMGTNQETQYF	TGTGCCAGCAGTGATATGGGCACGAACCAAGAGACCCAGTACTTC
TRBV2	.	TRBD2	TRBJ2-1	CASSPSGNEQFF	TGTGCCAGCAGTCCTAGCGGCAATGAGCAGTTCTTC
TRBV2	few	.	TRBJ1-1	CASSELENTEAFF	TGTGCCAGCAGTGAGTTGGAAAACACTGAAGCTTTCTTT
TRBV29-1	.	.	TRBJ2-7	CSVEEQGYEQYF	TGCAGCGTTGAAGAACAGGGTTACGAGCAGTACTTC
TRBV29-1	.	.	TRBJ2-5	CSGLPGQFQETQYF	TGCAGCGGACTACCGGGGCAATTCCAAGAGACCCAGTACTTC
TRBV5-1	.	.	TRBJ2-4	CASSLMTGPTLAKNIQYF	TGCGCCAGCAGCTTGATGACTGGGCCCACACTAGCCAAAAACATTCAGTACTTC
TRBV4-1	.	.	TRBJ1-3	CASSRLWVSGNTIYF	TGCGCCAGCAGTCGGTTATGGGTCTCTGGAAACACCATATATTTT
TRBV19	.	.	TRBJ2-5	CASSRGQRETQYF	TGTGCCAGTAGCCGAGGGCAGAGAGAGACCCAGTACTTC
TRBV10-3	.	.	TRBJ2-3	CAISSLTFGDTQYF	TGTGCCATCTCCAGCTTAACTTTTGGAGATACGCAGTATTTT
TRBV6-4	.	.	TRBJ2-6	CASSQQGAGANVLTF	TGTGCCAGCAGCCAACAGGGAGCTGGGGCCAACGTCCTGACTTTC
TRBV6-6	.	.	TRBJ2-2	CASSIGWAGELFF	TGTGCCAGCAGTATCGGATGGGCCGGGGAGCTGTTTTTT
TRBV5-1	.	TRBD1	TRBJ1-6	CASSLGRGTDNNSPLHF	TGCGCCAGCAGCTTGGGTAGGGGGACAGACAATAATTCACCCCTCCACTTT
TRBV25-1	once	.	TRBJ1-1	CASSESRGPLGTEAFF	TGTGCCAGCAGTGAATCACGCGGACCGCTGGGCACTGAAGCTTTCTTT
TRBV6-5	.	.	TRBJ1-2	CASSDSPMGYTF	TGTGCCAGCTCGGACTCTCCAATGGGCTACACCTTC
TRBV29-1	.	TRBD1	TRBJ2-3	CSVVRQGRTDTQYF	TGCAGCGTTGTAAGACAGGGGAGGACAGATACGCAGTATTTT
TRBV6-5	.	.	TRBJ1-1	CASSYRRDATEAFF	TGTGCCAGCAGTTACAGGCGCGACGCCACTGAAGCTTTCTTT
TRBV5-1	.	.	TRBJ1-3	CASSLAPGIGNTIYF	TGCGCCAGCAGCTTGGCCCCAGGGATTGGAAACACCATATATTTT
TRBV29-1	.	.	TRBJ2-5	CSVEVPPCLQETQYF	TGCAGCGTTGAAGTCCCCCCCTGCCTCCAAGAGACCCAGTACTTC
TRBV5-1	.	.	TRBJ2-3	CASSLGETDTQYF	TGCGCCAGCAGCTTGGGAGAGACAGATACGCAGTATTTT
TRBV5-8	.	.	TRBJ1-5	CASSKSGTRNQPQHF	TGTGCCAGCAGCAAGTCCGGGACAAGGAATCAGCCCCAGCATTTT
TRBV7-3	.	TRBD1	TRBJ1-1	CASSRGQGGGTEAFF	TGTGCCAGCAGCCGCGGACAGGGAGGAGGAACTGAAGCTTTCTTT
TRBV2	.	.	TRBJ1-1	CASADGTRAFF	TGTGCCAGCGCAGACGGGACTAGGGCTTTCTTT
TRBV13	once	.	TRBJ1-3	CASSLGRNTIYF	TGTGCCAGCAGCTTAGGCCGGAACACCATATATTTT
TRBV7-8	once	.	TRBJ2-3	CASSRLGGLRYF	TGTGCCAGCAGCCGACTGGGGGGACTTAGGTATTTT
TRBV4-1	.	TRBD1	TRBJ1-5	CASSQEKGTGSNQPQHF	TGCGCCAGCAGCCAAGAAAAGGGGACAGGGAGCAATCAGCCCCAGCATTTT
TRBV2	.	.	TRBJ1-4	CASSEQGNEKLFF	TGTGCCAGCAGTGAACAGGGGAATGAAAAACTGTTTTTT
TRBV4-2	.	.	TRBJ2-5	CASSQRTGKQETQYF	TGTGCCAGCAGCCAACGCACAGGCAAACAAGAGACCCAGTACTTC
TRBV6-5	.	TRBD1	TRBJ1-6	CASSPRAGGLSPLHF	TGTGCCAGCAGTCCCCGAGCAGGGGGCCTTTCACCCCTCCACTTT